Here is one T cell receptor beta chain with its context. Its antigen specificity is not known. Qualities for individual bases were not recorded, and no much larger clone is one base off. In light of the paper, this sample's time point label describes: baseline before oral tofacitinib. Peripheral blood and lesional scalp punch biopsies were obtained from patients with alopecia areata. After PBMCs were isolated by density centrifugation and stained for CD3, CD4 and CD8, a FACSAria was used to sort CD4+ and CD8+ T cells. Compared with germline, V lacks 6 bases and J lacks 6 bases; bases without a gene match: 10. Per the germline V gene, SQVTM is the CDR1 and ANQGSEA is the CDR2. Its CDR3 holds 14 amino acids, cysteine through phenylalanine. Of the read, only the CDR3 DNA is kept; its 42 bases are in frame from base 1. Library preparation used the immunoSEQ multiplex PCR assay. For TCR sequencing, RNA was extracted from every sample and reverse transcribed into cDNA to serve as template. SuperScript III was used to make first-strand cDNA, primed with a 2:1 mix of oligo-dT and random hexamers. Amplification bias was assessed with a synthetic immune receptor repertoire, and residual bias was removed computationally. In the authors' own workflow: After raw reads were preprocessed to remove errors, the CDR3 was defined following IMGT conventions as running from the conserved cysteine to phenylalanine. To get clonality, Shannon entropy was normalized by log2 of the number of productive unique TCRs and the result was subtracted from 1. Whether each scalp clone was CD4 or CD8 was inferred by checking scalp TCRbeta sequences against the CD4 and CD8 repertoires from sorted blood. This is the immuneACCESS table as TCRdb keeps it, with only in-frame sequences that have V and J called. A part of the clones is gone; compared with another copy, unresolved V genes explain less than half, and the rest is unexplained. That table is the source of V, J and clone size, and D and trimming were worked out from the DNA. This sample is represented by under 300,000 clones; roughly two thirds of them were singletons. The leading ten clones occupy around 1.2% of the sample.

This sample was included in a study of CD8+ T cells in alopecia areata (dated 2018 in TCRdb). In terms of the full investigation: The treated patients took part in an open-label pilot trial in which moderate-to-severe alopecia areata was treated with oral tofacitinib at 5 to 10 mg twice daily. Tofacitinib was given for 6 to 18 months, followed by 6 months of follow-up off drug to assess delayed response and recurrence. To study T cell clonal expansion in alopecia areata, the researchers applied high-throughput TCRbeta sequencing to both the C3H/HeJ mouse model and human patients. On the human side, TCRbeta sequencing was run on scalp tissue and on sorted CD4+ and CD8+ peripheral blood T cells from healthy controls and from alopecia areata patients with either patchy or totalis/universalis disease. Biopsies were taken from tofacitinib-treated patients at baseline and again at 4 and 24 weeks into treatment, and several of those patients also had a later scalp biopsy. Scalp clonality was compared across normal scalp (n=4), patchy alopecia areata scalp (n=8), and alopecia totalis/universalis scalp (n=8). The RNA source kit depended on sample type: the PAXgene miRNA kit for fixed scalp, the miRNeasy kit for PBMCs, and the RNeasy kit for mouse skin. TCRbeta CDR3 regions were amplified by immunoSEQ multiplex PCR using 35 Vbeta forward and 13 Jbeta reverse primers. Here is what the overall study found, with its caveats: Unlike mouse skin, where gammadelta T cells dominate, normal human skin contains resident alphabeta T cells that get sequenced too, which complicates analysis of the scalp TCR repertoire. Shared TCR sequences between patients were less evident than in mice, which may be partly attributable to HLA diversity in the patient population. Compared with normal scalp, lesional scalp, particularly in alopecia totalis/universalis, had higher clonality and more expanded CD8+ clones, which suggests antigenic drive.

This material consisted of CD4+ T cells sorted from blood, taken at week 0. The sequence links TRBV29-1 to TRBJ1-4; TRBD1 fits 7 bases in the junction. The source of this sequence is a human donor with alopecia areata. This receptor carries the CDR3 CSVSGGPYHEKLFF. At the DNA level, the sequence is TGCAGCGTCTCAGGGGGTCCTTATCATGAAAAACTGTTTTTT.